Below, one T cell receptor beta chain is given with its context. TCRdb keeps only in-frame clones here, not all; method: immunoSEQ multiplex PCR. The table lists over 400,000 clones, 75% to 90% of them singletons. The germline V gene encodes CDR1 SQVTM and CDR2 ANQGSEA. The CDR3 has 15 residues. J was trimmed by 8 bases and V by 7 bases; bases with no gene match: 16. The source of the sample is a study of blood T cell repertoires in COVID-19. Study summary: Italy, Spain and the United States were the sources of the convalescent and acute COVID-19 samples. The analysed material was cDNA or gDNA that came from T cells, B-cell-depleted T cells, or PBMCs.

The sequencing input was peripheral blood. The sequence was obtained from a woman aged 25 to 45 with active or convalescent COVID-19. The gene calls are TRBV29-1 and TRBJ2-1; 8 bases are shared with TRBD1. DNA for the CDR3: TGCAGCGGGAGAGGTGACAGGGGCTCGTCGGATGAGCAGTTCTTC. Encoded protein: CSGRGDRGSSDEQFF.